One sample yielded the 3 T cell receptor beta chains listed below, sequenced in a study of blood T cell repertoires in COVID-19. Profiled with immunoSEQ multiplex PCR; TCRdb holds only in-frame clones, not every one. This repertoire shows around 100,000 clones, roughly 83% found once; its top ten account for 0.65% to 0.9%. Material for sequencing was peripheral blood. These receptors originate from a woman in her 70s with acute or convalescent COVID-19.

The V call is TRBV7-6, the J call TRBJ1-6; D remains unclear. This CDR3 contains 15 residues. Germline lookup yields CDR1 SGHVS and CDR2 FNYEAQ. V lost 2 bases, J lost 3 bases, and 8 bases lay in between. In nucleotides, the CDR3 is TGTGCCAGCAGCTTAACACACAGCTATAATTCACCCCTCCACTTT. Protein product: CASSLTHSYNSPLHF.

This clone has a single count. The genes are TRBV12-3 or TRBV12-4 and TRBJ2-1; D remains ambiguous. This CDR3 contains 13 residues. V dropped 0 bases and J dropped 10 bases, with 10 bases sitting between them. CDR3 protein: CASSLAGPREQFF. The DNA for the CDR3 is TGTGCCAGCAGTTTAGCGGGCCCTCGGGAGCAGTTCTTC.

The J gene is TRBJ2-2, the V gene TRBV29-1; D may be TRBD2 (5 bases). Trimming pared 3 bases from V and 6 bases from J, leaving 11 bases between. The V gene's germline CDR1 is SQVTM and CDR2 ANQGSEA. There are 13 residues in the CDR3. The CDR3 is CSVEFSRAGELFF. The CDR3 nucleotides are TGCAGCGTTGAGTTCTCGAGGGCCGGGGAGCTGTTTTTT.